This section outlines one T cell receptor beta chain sequence together with its context. What it recognizes is unknown. The sample has other DNA sequences that encode this CDR3 too. The sample originates from a study of T cell responses to AZD1222 COVID-19 vaccine. CDR1 and CDR2 (germline): MNHEY, SVGAGI. The CDR3 is 13 amino acids. The V end lost 4 bases, the J end lost 4 bases, and 10 bases lay between the germline ends. Study-wide results and limits: Spike-specific TCR breadth and depth rose after two AZD1222 doses. Clonal diversity may have been underestimated in mostly white British donors. Just a handful of people given AZD1222 tested seropositive at baseline.

Sequenced by immunoSEQ multiplex PCR; TCRdb stores in-frame clones only, minus some. The table has tens of thousands of clones, about 89% seen once. J is TRBJ1-1 and V is TRBV6-5, with a weak D call TRBD1 (5 bases). Sequences were derived from peripheral blood, sampled 28 days after the second AZD1222 dose. The receptor was derived from an adult who received the AZD1222 COVID-19 vaccine. CDR3 amino acids: CASSLTEGTEAFF. The DNA of the CDR3 is TGTGCCAGCAGTTTGACAGAGGGCACTGAAGCTTTCTTT.